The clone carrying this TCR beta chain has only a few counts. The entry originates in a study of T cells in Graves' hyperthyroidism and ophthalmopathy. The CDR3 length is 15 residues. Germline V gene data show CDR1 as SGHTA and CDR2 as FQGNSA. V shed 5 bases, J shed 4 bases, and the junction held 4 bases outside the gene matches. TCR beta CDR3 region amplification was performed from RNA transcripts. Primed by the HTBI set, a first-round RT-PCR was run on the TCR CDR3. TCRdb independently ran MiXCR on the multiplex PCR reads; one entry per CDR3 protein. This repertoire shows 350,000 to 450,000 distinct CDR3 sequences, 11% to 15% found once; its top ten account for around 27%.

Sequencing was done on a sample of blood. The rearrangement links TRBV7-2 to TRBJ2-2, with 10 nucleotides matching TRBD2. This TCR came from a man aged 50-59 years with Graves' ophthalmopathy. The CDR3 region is CASSATSGATGELFF. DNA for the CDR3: TGTGCCAGCAGCGCAACTAGCGGGGCCACCGGGGAGCTGTTTTTT.